One sample yielded the 27 T cell receptor beta chains listed below, sequenced in a study of CD8 T cells in Susac syndrome. Reverse transcription used roughly 0.5 to 1 ug RNA and random hexamers. TCRdb independently ran MiXCR on the immunoSEQ multiplex PCR reads; one entry per CDR3 protein. The sample lists about 85,000 distinct CDR3 sequences, around 94% occurring once. The sequenced sample was CD8+ T cells from PBMCs. These receptors all stem from a human donor in good health.

This clonotype was seen only once. The junction does not match germline at one end; this may be a read error. This sequence joins TRBV27 and TRBJ1-2, with 7 nucleotides matching TRBD1. The CDR3 is made up of 15 amino acids. Germline V CDR1 and CDR2: MNHEY, SMNVEV (reference sequence). The DNA of the CDR3 is TGTGCCAGCAGTATATCAGGGGACAGCTCCTATGGCTACACCTTC. Protein sequence: CASSISGDSSYGYTF.

The gene calls are TRBV6-2 or TRBV6-3 and TRBJ2-1, with D hard to call. Germline lookup yields CDR1 MNHEY and CDR2 SVGEGT. The CDR3 is 13 amino acids. The ends were cut back, 0 bases at V and 8 bases at J, with 8 bases in the middle. Here the CDR3 reads CASSYSSIYEQFF. The CDR3, as DNA: TGTGCCAGCAGTTACTCCTCCATCTATGAGCAGTTCTTC.

The chain has TRBV7-8 and TRBJ1-2; 8 nucleotides align to TRBD1. The CDR3 loop spans 13 amino acids. Germline CDR1 SGHVS, CDR2 FQNEAQ. Unmatched junction bases numbered 7, after V lost 8 bases and J lost 5 bases. The chain's CDR3 is CASGIQGEYGYTF. CDR3 sequence (DNA): TGTGCCAGCGGGATACAGGGGGAGTATGGCTACACCTTC.

V and J are TRBV29-1 and TRBJ1-2; D is unclear. The V end lost 7 bases, the J end lost 0 bases, and 12 bases lay between the germline ends. CDR3 length equals 13 residues. Germline CDR1 and CDR2: SQVTM and ANQGSEA. Written as DNA, the CDR3 is TGCAGCGCGACCCCCGAGGCTAACTATGGCTACACCTTC. Protein: CSATPEANYGYTF.

The chain couples TRBV30 to TRBJ1-1, with 8 bases that match TRBD1. From germline, CDR1 is GTSNPN and CDR2 SVGIG (reference sequence). The CDR3 sequence is 12 residues long. The V segment lost 0 bases and the J segment 9 bases; nucleotides outside the gene matches: 3. The CDR3 sequence is CAWSVGQGKAFF. The CDR3, as DNA: TGTGCCTGGAGTGTAGGACAGGGTAAAGCTTTCTTT.

The CDR3, as DNA: TGCGCCAGCAGCCAAGAACCGGGGTCCTACGAGCAGTACGTC. This sequence encodes CASSQEPGSYEQYV. This chain joins TRBV4-1 and TRBJ2-7, with D tentatively TRBD2 (5 bases). CDR1 and CDR2 (germline): MGHRA, YSYEKL. The CDR3 totals 14 residues. V was pared by 0 bases and J by 1 base, with 7 bases between.

V gene TRBV5-1 combines with J gene TRBJ2-1; D not certain. This CDR3 region has 14 residues. Trimming shortened V by 7 bases and J by 0 bases, and 11 bases separated the two germline ends. Germline CDR1 and CDR2: SGHRS and YFSETQ. In DNA, the CDR3 is TGCGCCAGCGCGTACGTTGACTCCTACAATGAGCAGTTCTTC. Translated, it gives CASAYVDSYNEQFF.

The chain carries TRBV12-3 or TRBV12-4 and TRBJ2-7; no reliable D call. This CDR3 is 14 amino acids long. V dropped 3 bases and J dropped 2 bases, with 11 bases sitting between them. DNA for the CDR3: TGTGCCAGCAGTTTGTATGAACAGACCTACGAGCAGTACTTC. Amino acids: CASSLYEQTYEQYF.

Only one count was recorded for this clonotype. The gene calls are TRBV7-2 and TRBJ2-7; tentative D call: TRBD2 (6 bases). CDR3 size: 14 residues. Trimming left V 4 bases short and J 2 bases short, with 12 bases between. CDR1 and CDR2 from the germline V gene are SGHTA and FQGNSA. As DNA, the CDR3 is TGTGCCAGCAGCTCCCCTGGGGGGACCTACGAGCAGTACTTC. Amino acid sequence: CASSSPGGTYEQYF. Together with reference TRBV7-2 and TRBJ2-7, the CDR3 gives the full variable domain: GAGVSQSPSNKVTEKGKDVELRCDPISGHTALYWYRQSLGQGLEFLIYFQGNSAPDKSGLPSDRFSAERTGGSVSTLTIQRTQQEDSAVYLCASSSPGGTYEQYFGPGTRLTVT.

The chain employs TRBV27 and TRBJ1-5; D is ambiguous. V was pared by 11 bases and J by 1 base, with 6 bases between. CDR1 is MNHEY, CDR2 SMNVEV, per germline (reference sequence). There are 11 residues in the CDR3. The DNA of the CDR3 is TGTGCCCGTAGGAGCAATCAGCCCCAGCATTTT. Translation: CARRSNQPQHF.

CDR3 region: CASSPPPGQIDQPQHF. In DNA form, the CDR3 reads TGTGCCAGCAGTCCCCCCCCGGGACAGATAGATCAGCCCCAGCATTTT. The chain has TRBV12-3 or TRBV12-4 and TRBJ1-5; 7 nucleotides match TRBD1. V was clipped by 5 bases and J by 5 bases; unmatched bases: 12. This CDR3 region has 16 residues.

J is TRBJ1-3 and V is TRBV6-5; no firm D call. The V end lost 0 bases, the J end lost 0 bases, and 6 bases lay between the germline ends. CDR1 is MNHEY, CDR2 SVGAGI, per germline. The CDR3 runs to 15 residues. The CDR3 nucleotides are TGTGCCAGCAGTTACTCGGCATTCTCTGGAAACACCATATATTTT. Its protein product is CASSYSAFSGNTIYF.

The chain has TRBV5-6 and TRBJ2-2; the match to TRBD1 covers 8 bases. Germline V gene lookup returns CDR1 SGHDT and CDR2 YYEEEE. The CDR3 loop spans 18 amino acids. The V and J ends lost 4 bases and 4 bases, in that order; junction bases with no gene match: 15. This CDR3 reads CASSPTWTGRFGTGELFF. The CDR3, as DNA: TGTGCCAGCAGCCCTACATGGACAGGGAGGTTTGGCACCGGGGAGCTGTTTTTT.

The gene calls are TRBV11-1 and TRBJ2-2; 11 positions agree with TRBD2. The CDR3 has 22 amino acids. J gave up 0 bases and V 2 bases, and 17 bases lay outside the gene matches. Germline-derived CDR1 and CDR2 are SGHAT and FQDESV (reference sequence). In nucleotides, the CDR3 is TGTGCCAGCAGCTTATCGACGCGAGGTGGTACTAGCGGGAGATCGAACACCGGGGAGCTGTTTTTT. Encoded protein: CASSLSTRGGTSGRSNTGELFF.

The J gene is TRBJ2-1, the V gene TRBV7-9; TRBD1 aligns across 7 bases. Germline CDR1 and CDR2: SEHNR and FQNEAQ (reference sequence). V shed 6 bases and J 9 bases; nucleotides not matched to a gene: 11. There are 14 residues in the CDR3. The CDR3 here is CASRWDSPWGEQFF. CDR3 bases: TGTGCCAGCAGATGGGACAGTCCCTGGGGTGAGCAGTTCTTC.

This chain joins TRBV7-9 and TRBJ2-7; a weak D match, TRBD1 (5 bases). The V gene's germline CDR1 is SEHNR and CDR2 FQNEAQ (reference sequence). V lost 5 bases and J lost 4, with 12 bases in between. The CDR3 runs 13 residues. For the CDR3, the DNA is TGTGCCAGCAGCGAGACAGCTTGGTACGAGCAGTACTTC. Translation: CASSETAWYEQYF.

The genes are TRBV7-9 and TRBJ2-7; perhaps TRBD2 as D (6 bases). This CDR3 contains 13 residues. Germline V gives CDR1 SEHNR, CDR2 FQNEAQ (reference sequence). V shed 3 bases and J shed 5 bases, with 11 bases lying between them. The CDR3 spells CASSFGGVNEQYF. The CDR3, as DNA: TGTGCCAGCAGCTTCGGGGGAGTAAACGAGCAGTACTTC. Full variable domain (remainder filled in from reference TRBV7-9 and TRBJ2-7): DTGVSQNPRHKITKRGQNVTFRCDPISEHNRLYWYRQTLGQGPEFLTYFQNEAQLEKSRLLSDRFSAERPKGSFSTLEIQRTEQGDSAMYLCASSFGGVNEQYFGPGTRLTVT.

This chain uses TRBV27 with TRBJ2-7, with D hard to call. CDR3 length: 9 amino acids. Trimming left V 10 bases short and J 5 bases short, with 6 bases between. Germline CDR1 and CDR2: MNHEY and SMNVEV (reference sequence). This CDR3 reads CAISDEQYV. DNA of the CDR3: TGTGCCATCTCTGACGAGCAGTACGTC.

This chain joins TRBV7-9 and TRBJ2-1; D is unresolved. CDR3 length equals 12 residues. With 3 bases removed from V and 10 bases from J, the gap between germline ends came to 10 bases. In germline, CDR1 is SEHNR, CDR2 FQNEAQ (reference sequence). The CDR3 region is CASSFPGGEQFF. The DNA for the CDR3 is TGTGCCAGCAGCTTCCCGGGCGGCGAGCAGTTCTTC.

The chain combines TRBV7-9 with TRBJ2-7; D unclear. The CDR3 loop spans 14 amino acids. Germline-derived CDR1 and CDR2 are SEHNR and FQNEAQ (reference sequence). Trimming took 10 bases from V and 3 from J, leaving 19 bases between them. The CDR3 DNA reads TGTGCCATTATGACCCCGCGAGACGACTACGAGCAGTACGTC. It translates to CAIMTPRDDYEQYV.

V and J are TRBV28 and TRBJ2-5; D may be TRBD1 (6 bases). The CDR3 extends over 14 amino acids. V was clipped by 8 bases and J by 1 base, with 14 bases between them. Germline CDR1 MDHEN, CDR2 SYDVKM. Here the CDR3 reads CASGLTDSQETQYF. The CDR3 region has the DNA TGTGCCAGCGGGCTTACGGACAGCCAAGAGACCCAGTACTTC.

A single count supports this clonotype. The chain recombines TRBV9 with TRBJ2-5, with 8 bases aligning to TRBD1. Germline CDR1 is SGDLS and CDR2 is YYNGEE. V lost 2 bases to trimming and J lost 2 bases; unmatched junction nucleotides: 2. The CDR3 contains 14 residues. The CDR3 DNA reads as TGTGCCAGCAGCGTGGGACAGGAGCAAGAGACCCAGTACTTC. This encodes CASSVGQEQETQYF.

This chain connects TRBV20-1 to TRBJ2-3, with D possibly being TRBD1 or TRBD2 (5 bases each). CDR1 is DFQATT and CDR2 is SNEGSKA in the germline V gene (reference sequence). The CDR3 contains 15 residues. V lost 3 bases, J lost 0 bases, and 13 bases lay in between. The DNA of the CDR3 is TGCAGTGCTAGGGGGGTGTCGGATAGCACAGATACGCAGTATTTT. Translating gives CSARGVSDSTDTQYF.

The gene calls are TRBV5-6 and TRBJ1-1; D possibly corresponds to TRBD1 (6 bases). Germline values: CDR1 SGHDT, CDR2 YYEEEE. Between the trimmed V and J ends, which lost 4 bases and 1 base, there was a span of 8 bases. CDR3 size: 13 residues. CDR3 residues: CASSRTANTEAFF. DNA of the CDR3: TGTGCCAGCAGCCGGACAGCGAACACTGAAGCTTTCTTT.

This chain uses TRBV5-6 with TRBJ1-1, with no clear D. V gave up 2 bases and J gave up 5 bases, with 16 bases separating them. The germline gives CDR1 SGHDT, CDR2 YYEEEE. The CDR3 consists of 15 residues. The CDR3 region has the DNA TGTGCCAGCAGCTTTTATAGGGATCTGGTGACTGAAGCTTTCTTT. Its protein product is CASSFYRDLVTEAFF.

The rearrangement uses TRBV10-3 and TRBJ2-7; D is unresolved. V lost 0 bases to trimming and J lost 7 bases, with 10 bases between them. The CDR3 is made up of 13 amino acids. Germline V gives CDR1 ENHRY, CDR2 SYGVKD. The chain's CDR3 is CAISESRFWEQYV. The CDR3 DNA reads TGTGCCATCAGTGAGTCCCGTTTTTGGGAGCAGTACGTC.

The chain is built from TRBV7-9 and TRBJ2-2; possible D gene TRBD1, 5 bases. The CDR3 has 13 residues. Looked up from germline, CDR1 is SEHNR and CDR2 is FQNEAQ (reference sequence). V shed 5 bases and J shed 5 bases, with 9 bases lying between them. The CDR3 sequence is CASSPQGTGELFF. CDR3 in DNA: TGTGCCAGCAGCCCTCAGGGAACCGGGGAGCTGTTTTTT.